This T cell receptor beta chain was sequenced in a study of a mutant IDH1 vaccine in newly diagnosed glioma. The overall study: The first vaccination came 4-6 weeks after radiotherapy alone, or with temozolomide cycles.

Concerning this clone: As yet, its antigen is unknown.

Time point specified: week 5, during vaccination. It was 300 ug of mutant IDH1 20-mer peptide that made up each vaccine dose, given with topical imiquimod. Here immunoSEQ multiplex PCR was the method, and the copy in TCRdb shows in-frame clones only, minus some. This sample has about 40,000 clones, with approximately 90% found just once. The material was PBMCs, obtained from a glioma patient whose treatment included an IDH1 peptide vaccine. This TCR derives from a man aged 45-65 years with glioma.

This CDR3 reads CASSETPSGNTIYF. Here the CDR3 DNA reads TGTGCCAGCAGCGAGACACCCTCTGGAAACACCATATATTTT. The chain links TRBV9 to TRBJ1-3; D unresolved. The germline V gene encodes CDR1 SGDLS and CDR2 YYNGEE. CDR3 length: 14 amino acids. V shed 3 bases and J shed 0 bases, with 7 bases lying between them.